This TCR beta chain originates from a study of control samples from healthy donors and cancer patients. Profiled with immunoSEQ multiplex PCR; TCRdb holds only in-frame clones, not every one. This sample has 100,000 to 150,000 clones, with 90% found just once. CDR3 length: 20 amino acids. The V gene's germline CDR1 is SGHKS and CDR2 YYEKEE (reference sequence). Trimming at V came to 5 bases and at J to 3 bases, leaving 23 bases not matched to a gene. The sample was blood. The sequence was collected from a man in his forties in good health. The chain carries TRBV5-5 and TRBJ2-3; 8 bases line up with TRBD2. The DNA of the CDR3 is TGTGCCAGCAGTCCCACCGTACCTTTAGAGCGGGGGACCCCGACAGATACGCAGTATTTT. It yields the protein CASSPTVPLERGTPTDTQYF.